Reported below is one T cell receptor beta chain. The antigen remains undetermined. Repertoires were generated with immunoSEQ multiplex PCR, while TCRdb's copy carries only in-frame clones and drops some. The sample yields 80,000 to 100,000 clones, 75% to 90% seen once. This sample was included in a study of T cell responses to AZD1222 COVID-19 vaccine. General observations from the study: Reportedly, nearly half of unique spike TCRs recognized epitopes outside B.1.351/B.1.1.7 mutations. White British ancestry dominated among donors, who included more females, and clonal diversity was possibly underestimated.

The sequence came from an adult in good health. The input for sequencing was peripheral blood, taken on day 0 of AZD1222 vaccination.

The CDR3 region has the DNA TGTGCCAGCAGCTATTCGGACAGGGGGGCACAAGATACGCAGTATTTT. This gives the protein CASSYSDRGAQDTQYF. The chain is built from TRBV3-1 (or the pseudogene TRBV3-2) and TRBJ2-3, with 10 bases fitting TRBD1. There are 16 residues in the CDR3. Germline CDR1 and CDR2: LGHDT and YNNKEL (reference sequence). J lost 5 bases, V lost 5 bases, and 10 bases had no gene match.